The 16 T cell receptor beta chains below all came from one sample that was sequenced in a study of long-term antiretroviral therapy in people with HIV. immunoSEQ v3.0 was run at survey level. Assay: immunoSEQ multiplex PCR; the TCRdb copy retains only in-frame clones and omits some. This sample has about 29,000 clones; approximately 78% occur once, and the top ten carry roughly 8.8%. The source material was unsorted PBMCs, sampled 1.5 years before starting antiretroviral therapy. The receptor set was obtained from a young man with HIV.

V usage is TRBV6-1 and J usage is TRBJ2-7, with 7 bases matching TRBD2. CDR1 MNHNS and CDR2 SASEGT come from the germline V gene. The CDR3 has 11 residues. The J segment lost 10 bases and the V segment lost 8 bases, leaving 8 bases of the junction unmatched. CDR3 in amino acids: CASGGGKGQYF. As DNA, the CDR3 is TGTGCCAGCGGGGGGGGAAAGGGACAGTACTTC.

The chain uses TRBV18 and TRBJ1-4; perhaps TRBD1 as D (5 bases). The germline V and J ends were trimmed by 3 bases and 5 bases, with 16 bases remaining between them. The CDR3 has 16 amino acids. Germline V lookup: CDR1 KGHSH, CDR2 LQKENI. CDR3 DNA: TGTGCCAGCTCACCCTCTTGGGGAGGGGACAATGAAAAACTGTTTTTT. As protein: CASSPSWGGDNEKLFF.

The chain has TRBV5-1 and TRBJ2-1; 11 bases match TRBD2. The CDR3 is made up of 17 amino acids. V dropped 0 bases and J dropped 15; count of bases not matched to a gene: 17. The germline V gene encodes CDR1 SGHRS and CDR2 YFSETQ. The CDR3 nucleotides are TGCGCCAGCAGCTTGGCCTTGACCGGCTTTAGCGGGAGGGCCCTGTTCTTC. This encodes CASSLALTGFSGRALFF.

The rearrangement joins TRBV6-6 to TRBJ1-3, with D uncertain. In germline, CDR1 is MNHNY, CDR2 SVGAGI (reference sequence). This CDR3 has 13 residues. V lost 8 bases and J lost 4, with 12 bases in between. The CDR3 sequence: CASVRVLGNTIYF. The CDR3 DNA reads as TGTGCCAGCGTCCGCGTCCTAGGAAACACCATATATTTT.

This chain connects TRBV4-1 to TRBJ1-1; tentative D call: TRBD1 (6 bases). The CDR3 totals 16 residues. In germline, CDR1 is MGHRA, CDR2 YSYEKL. V lost 4 bases and J lost 1, with 16 bases in between. The CDR3 DNA reads TGCGCCAGCAGCCTTCACGAAACAGGGACGAACACTGAAGCTTTCTTT. Residues: CASSLHETGTNTEAFF.

V gene TRBV5-1 combines with J gene TRBJ2-1, with no clear D. Looked up from germline, CDR1 is SGHRS and CDR2 is YFSETQ. The CDR3 is 14 residues long. Trimming cost V 5 bases and J 3 bases, with 12 bases left between them. The CDR3 region has the DNA TGCGCCAGCAGGATACAAGGTGACTACAATGAGCAGTTCTTC. It specifies CASRIQGDYNEQFF.

This chain joins TRBV18 and TRBJ2-3; possibly TRBD2 for D (7 bases). The V end lost 5 bases, the J end lost 2 bases, and 14 bases lay between the germline ends. The CDR3 has 15 residues. Germline values: CDR1 KGHSH, CDR2 LQKENI. CDR3 in amino acids: CASSFRGANTDTQYF. The CDR3, as DNA: TGTGCCAGCTCATTCCGGGGGGCCAACACAGATACGCAGTATTTT.

The V call is TRBV4-3, the J call TRBJ2-2, with 8 bases that match TRBD2. J lost 0 bases, V lost 0 bases, and 6 bases had no gene match. The CDR3 runs 18 residues. The germline V gene has CDR1 LGHNA and CDR2 YSLEER. The chain's CDR3 is CASSQEGLLAANTGELFF. In nucleotides, the CDR3 is TGCGCCAGCAGCCAAGAAGGGTTACTAGCGGCGAACACCGGGGAGCTGTTTTTT.

V is TRBV10-1 and J is TRBJ2-1; TRBD2 matches 9 bases. The CDR3 consists of 15 residues. V lost 7 bases to trimming and J lost 7 bases; unmatched junction nucleotides: 11. Germline loops: CDR1 WNHNN, CDR2 SYGVQD (reference sequence). In nucleotides, the CDR3 is TGCGCCAGCAACCCGGGGACTAGCCCTTGGAATGAGCAGTTCTTC. It encodes CASNPGTSPWNEQFF.

The V call is TRBV12-5, the J call TRBJ2-5; 7 bases are a match to TRBD2. This CDR3 spans 15 amino acids. Germline V gene data show CDR1 as LGHNT and CDR2 as FRNRAP. V dropped 4 bases and J dropped 2; count of bases not matched to a gene: 7. The CDR3 region is CASGSTGTTQETQYF. The CDR3, as DNA: TGTGCTAGTGGTTCGACCGGGACTACGCAAGAGACCCAGTACTTC.

V usage is TRBV7-2 and J usage is TRBJ2-3, with D possibly being TRBD2 (6 bases). This CDR3 has 15 residues. CDR1 is SGHTA and CDR2 is FQGNSA in the germline V gene. V was pared by 5 bases and J by 4 bases, with 16 bases between. The DNA for the CDR3 is TGTGCCAGCAGCCTCTTGGGGCGGGACCCAGATACGCAGTATTTT. It specifies CASSLLGRDPDTQYF.

V usage is TRBV19 and J usage is TRBJ2-6, with TRBD1 as a possible D gene (6 bases). There are 16 residues in the CDR3. Germline V lookup: CDR1 LNHDA, CDR2 SQIVND (reference sequence). Trimming removed 7 bases from V and 1 base from J, with 14 bases in between. The CDR3 is CASNTGIGSGANVLTF. CDR3 DNA: TGTGCCAGTAATACAGGGATAGGGTCTGGGGCCAACGTCCTGACTTTC.

The V call is TRBV28, the J call TRBJ2-5, with TRBD1 matching 8 bases. The CDR3 is made up of 15 amino acids. The V gene's germline CDR1 is MDHEN and CDR2 SYDVKM. With 3 bases clipped from V and 5 bases from J, the junction kept 8 bases outside the gene matches. The CDR3 protein is CASSFWSRGPETQYF. Written as DNA, the CDR3 is TGTGCCAGCAGTTTTTGGTCCAGGGGGCCGGAGACCCAGTACTTC.

The gene calls are TRBV21-1 and TRBJ2-1. TRBV21-1 is deemed a pseudogene. The CDR3 is made up of 16 amino acids. CDR3 residues: CASSKGFWDSSNEQFF. In DNA, the CDR3 is TGTGCCAGCAGCAAAGGGTTTTGGGATTCCTCCAATGAGCAGTTCTTC.

The V and J genes are TRBV5-1 and TRBJ1-2; D is perhaps TRBD1 (6 bases). The CDR3 extends over 14 amino acids. Germline CDR1 SGHRS, CDR2 YFSETQ. V lost 4 bases to trimming and J lost 6 bases, with 16 bases between them. The CDR3, as DNA: TGCGCCAGCAGCCGGAACAGGGAGGGAAATGGCTACACCTTC. Its protein is CASSRNREGNGYTF.

V gene TRBV30 combines with J gene TRBJ2-2; a possible D gene is TRBD2 (5 bases). Between the trimmed V and J ends, which lost 7 bases and 4 bases, there was a span of 16 bases. Germline V gene lookup returns CDR1 GTSNPN and CDR2 SVGIG (reference sequence). CDR3 length equals 14 residues. As DNA, the CDR3 is TGTGCCTTTCTTCGGGGATCTCGCACCGGGGAGCTGTTTTTT. Translating gives CAFLRGSRTGELFF.